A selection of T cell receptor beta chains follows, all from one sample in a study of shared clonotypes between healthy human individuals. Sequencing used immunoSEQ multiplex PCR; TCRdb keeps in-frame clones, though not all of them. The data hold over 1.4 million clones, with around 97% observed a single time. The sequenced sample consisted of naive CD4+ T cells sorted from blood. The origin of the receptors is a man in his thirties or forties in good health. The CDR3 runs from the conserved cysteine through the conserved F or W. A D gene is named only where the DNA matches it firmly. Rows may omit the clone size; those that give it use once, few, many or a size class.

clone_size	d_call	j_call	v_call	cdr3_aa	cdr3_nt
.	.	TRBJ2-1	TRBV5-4	CASARYRSYNEQFF	TGTGCCAGCGCTAGATACCGTTCCTACAATGAGCAGTTCTTC
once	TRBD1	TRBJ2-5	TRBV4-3	CASSQAGTDEETQYF	TGCGCCAGCAGCCAGGCCGGGACAGACGAAGAGACCCAGTACTTC
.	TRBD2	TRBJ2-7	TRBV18	CASSPRAGGSSQDEQYF	TGTGCCAGCTCACCACGGGCGGGAGGGAGTTCCCAGGACGAGCAGTACTTC
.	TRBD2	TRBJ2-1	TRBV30	CAWSDWREGPSYNEQFF	TGTGCCTGGAGTGATTGGCGGGAGGGCCCCTCCTACAATGAGCAGTTCTTC
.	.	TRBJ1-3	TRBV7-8	CASSTYRDEISGNTIYF	TGTGCCAGCAGCACTTATCGGGACGAGATTTCTGGAAACACCATATATTTT
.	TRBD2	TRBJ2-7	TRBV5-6	CASSLSGRGFYEQYF	TGTGCCAGCAGCTTATCGGGGAGGGGATTTTACGAGCAGTACTTC
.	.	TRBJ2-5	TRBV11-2	CASSSLGTRSERETQYF	TGTGCCAGCAGCTCCCTAGGGACACGGTCCGAGCGAGAGACCCAGTACTTC
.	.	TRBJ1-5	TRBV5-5	CASSSGVSNQPQHF	TGTGCCAGCAGCTCGGGAGTTAGCAATCAGCCCCAGCATTTT
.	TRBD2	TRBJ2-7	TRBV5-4	CASSLGPTSSGRAFEQYF	TGTGCCAGCAGCTTGGGACCCACCTCTAGCGGGAGGGCATTCGAGCAGTACTTC
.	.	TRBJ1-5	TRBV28	CASSSPTGLSNQPQHF	TGTGCCAGCAGTTCCCCCACAGGGCTTAGCAATCAGCCCCAGCATTTT
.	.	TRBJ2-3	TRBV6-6	CASSYPRRTMTDTQYF	TGTGCCAGCAGTTACCCCCGCAGAACCATGACAGATACGCAGTATTTT
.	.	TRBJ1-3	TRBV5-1	CASSLAGQLSSGNTIYF	TGCGCCAGCAGCTTGGCCGGACAGCTGAGCTCTGGAAACACCATATATTTT
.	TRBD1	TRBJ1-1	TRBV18	CASSPYPRQGGDTEAFF	TGTGCCAGCTCACCATACCCAAGACAGGGTGGGGACACTGAAGCTTTCTTT
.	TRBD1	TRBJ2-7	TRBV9	CASSAQGVTYEQYF	TGTGCCAGCAGCGCACAGGGGGTTACCTACGAGCAGTACTTC
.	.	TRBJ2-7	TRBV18	CASSPGLNSYEQYF	TGTGCCAGCTCACCCGGACTCAACTCCTACGAGCAGTACTTC
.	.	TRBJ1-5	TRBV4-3	CASSQEVDQPQHF	TGCGCCAGCAGCCAAGAAGTCGATCAGCCCCAGCATTTT
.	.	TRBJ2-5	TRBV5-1	CASSGSPEETQYF	TGCGCCAGCAGTGGTTCGCCCGAAGAGACCCAGTACTTC
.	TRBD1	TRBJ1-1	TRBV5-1	CASSVTGENTEAFF	TGCGCCAGCAGCGTGACAGGGGAGAACACTGAAGCTTTCTTT
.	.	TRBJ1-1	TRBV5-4	CASRLEGAEAFF	TGTGCCAGCAGGCTGGAGGGTGCTGAAGCTTTCTTT
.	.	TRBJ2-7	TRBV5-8	CASSVDRNSYEQYF	TGTGCCAGCAGCGTTGACAGGAACTCCTACGAGCAGTACTTC
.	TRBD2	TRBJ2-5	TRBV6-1	CASIEVGLGMKTQYF	TGTGCCAGCATTGAGGTGGGACTAGGAATGAAGACCCAGTACTTC
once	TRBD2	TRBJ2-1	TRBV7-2	CASSLRGLAAYNEQFF	TGTGCCAGCAGCTTAAGGGGTCTAGCGGCCTACAATGAGCAGTTCTTC
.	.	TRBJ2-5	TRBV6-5	CASSYKLGVQETQYF	TGTGCCAGCAGTTACAAGCTAGGGGTTCAAGAGACCCAGTACTTC
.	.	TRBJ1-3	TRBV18	CASSSDNSGNTIYF	TGTGCCAGCTCATCGGACAACTCTGGAAACACCATATATTTT
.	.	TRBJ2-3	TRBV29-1	CSVGSSAGTDTQYF	TGCAGCGTTGGGTCTTCCGCGGGCACAGATACGCAGTATTTT
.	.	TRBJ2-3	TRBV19	CASKSTQYF	TGTGCCAGTAAGAGTACGCAGTATTTT
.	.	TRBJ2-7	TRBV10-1	CASSPGWRSYEQYF	TGCGCCAGCAGCCCAGGGTGGAGGAGCTACGAGCAGTACTTC
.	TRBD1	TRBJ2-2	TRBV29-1	CSVAGDRATGELFF	TGCAGCGTTGCGGGGGACAGGGCCACCGGGGAGCTGTTTTTT
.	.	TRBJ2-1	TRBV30	CAWRGSSYNEQFF	TGTGCCTGGAGGGGAAGCTCCTACAATGAGCAGTTCTTC
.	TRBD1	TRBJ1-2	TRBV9	CASSARDRGHYGYTF	TGTGCCAGCAGCGCTCGTGACAGGGGGCACTATGGCTACACCTTC
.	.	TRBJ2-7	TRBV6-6	CASSYSAGAVSEQYF	TGTGCCAGCAGTTACTCGGCAGGGGCCGTAAGCGAGCAGTACTTC